Reported below is one T cell receptor (beta chain). The V and J ends lost 2 bases and 9 bases respectively, with 16 bases between them. Germline assignment: CDR1 SGHNT and CDR2 YYREEE (reference sequence). This CDR3 has 14 residues. Using immunoSEQ multiplex PCR, the repertoire was profiled, and TCRdb retains in-frame clones only, with some absent. Counted here are 65,000 to 80,000 clones, about 90% occurring once; the ten biggest clones make up around 0.53%. This entry belongs to a study of OX40 agonist ivuxolimab in advanced cancers. This chain links TRBV5-4 with TRBJ2-3, with D maybe TRBD2 (5 bases). The sequencing used CD4+ or CD8+ T cells sorted from blood, collected in a trial of the OX40 agonist ivuxolimab. The TCR comes from an adult with an advanced solid tumor such as melanoma, head and neck, liver or kidney cancer. CDR3 sequence: CASSLDPLATTQYF. The DNA for the CDR3 is TGTGCCAGCAGCTTAGACCCCCTAGCAACCACGCAGTATTTT.